This T cell receptor (beta chain) was found in a study of beta chain features in type 1 diabetes. Study-wide results and limits: Type 1 diabetes patients had moderately but significantly shorter TCRB CDR3s in all four CD4+ subsets.

This CDR3 contains 15 residues. Germline CDR1 SSHAT, CDR2 FNYEAQ (reference sequence). Every isolated RNA sample was fully reverse transcribed, so sequencing captured expressed TCRB transcripts. Here immunoSEQ multiplex PCR was the method, and the copy in TCRdb shows in-frame clones only, minus some. The repertoire holds 160,000 or so clones, with around 8% as singletons. Note on this clone: Antigen specificity is unknown. A read error may produce the germline difference seen at one junction end.

In all sorted populations, purity surpassed 95%. The sample comprised central memory CD4+ T cells from blood. The genes are TRBV7-7 and TRBJ2-1, with TRBD1 as a possible D gene (5 bases). This sequence was found in a woman between 18 and 29 years old with type 1 diabetes. CDR3 bases: TGTGCTAGCAGTTCAGGGCGGAGCTCCTACAATGAGCAGTTCTTC. Its translation: CASSSGRSSYNEQFF.